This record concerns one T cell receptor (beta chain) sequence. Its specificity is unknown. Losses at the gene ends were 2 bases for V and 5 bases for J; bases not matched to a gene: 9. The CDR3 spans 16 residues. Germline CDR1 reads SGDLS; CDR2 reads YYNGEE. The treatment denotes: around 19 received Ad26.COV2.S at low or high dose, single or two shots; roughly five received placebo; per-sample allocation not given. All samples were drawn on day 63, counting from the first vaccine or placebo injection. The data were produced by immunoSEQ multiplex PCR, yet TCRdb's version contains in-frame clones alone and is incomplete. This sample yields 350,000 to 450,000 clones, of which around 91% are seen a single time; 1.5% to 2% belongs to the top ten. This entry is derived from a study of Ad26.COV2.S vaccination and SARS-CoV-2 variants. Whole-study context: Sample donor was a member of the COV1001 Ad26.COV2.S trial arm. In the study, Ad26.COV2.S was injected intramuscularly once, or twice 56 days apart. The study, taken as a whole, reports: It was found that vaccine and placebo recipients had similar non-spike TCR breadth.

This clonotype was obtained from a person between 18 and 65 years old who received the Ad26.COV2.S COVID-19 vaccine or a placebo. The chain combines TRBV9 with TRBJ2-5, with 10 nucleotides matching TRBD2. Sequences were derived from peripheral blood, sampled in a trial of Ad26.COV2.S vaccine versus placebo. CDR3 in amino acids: CASSVSSGRGGETQYF. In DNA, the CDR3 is TGTGCCAGCAGCGTTTCTAGCGGGAGAGGGGGGGAGACCCAGTACTTC.